The next 26 T cell receptor beta chains were all read from a single sample in a study of blood T cell repertoires in COVID-19 (dated by TCRdb to the early 2020s). The library was generated by the immunoSEQ multiplex PCR assay. Entries here come from immuneACCESS through TCRdb and include only in-frame sequences with V and J called. Some clones fail to appear in such tables; in the studies checked, an unresolved V gene covers under half of the shortfall, and the cause of the remainder is unknown. For this sample the table gives 350,000 to 450,000 clones, of which around nine tenths were detected only once. Around 3% of the sample rests with the top ten. Input material: peripheral blood. The receptors here all came from a human donor in a cohort sampled during active COVID-19.

This clone was observed a single time. This chain connects TRBV7-3 to TRBJ1-6, with no clear D. The germline V gene encodes CDR1 SGHTA and CDR2 FQGTGA. V gave up 2 bases and J gave up 10 bases, with 12 bases separating them. This CDR3 region has 14 residues. The DNA of the CDR3 is TGTGCCAGCAGCTTAGGAGGGATTCGATCACCCCTCCACTTT. Its translation: CASSLGGIRSPLHF. The entire variable domain, with the rest obtained from reference TRBV7-3 and TRBJ1-6, is as follows: GAGVSQTPSNKVTEKGKYVELRCDPISGHTALYWYRQSLGQGPEFLIYFQGTGAADDSGLPNDRFFAVRPEGSVSTLKIQRTERGDSAVYLCASSLGGIRSPLHFGNGTRLTVT.

This clone was observed a few times. J is TRBJ2-7 and V is TRBV5-1, with a tentative D call TRBD1 (5 bases). The CDR3 contains 14 residues. V shed 5 bases and J shed 2 bases, with 14 bases lying between them. Germline V lookup: CDR1 SGHRS, CDR2 YFSETQ. As DNA, the CDR3 is TGCGCCAGCAGAAGAGCACAGGAGACCTACGAGCAGTACTTC. It yields the protein CASRRAQETYEQYF.

The chain joins TRBV15 to TRBJ2-7; the D gene is possibly TRBD2 (5 bases). The CDR3 spans 14 residues. Germline CDR1 reads LNHNV; CDR2 reads YYDKDF (reference sequence). V lost 7 bases, J lost 0 bases, and 13 bases lay in between. This chain's CDR3 is CATKLSGDSYEQYF. In nucleotides, the CDR3 is TGTGCCACCAAGTTAAGCGGAGACTCCTACGAGCAGTACTTC.

This chain joins TRBV6-2 or TRBV6-3 and TRBJ2-3; D gene unclear. With 4 bases removed from V and 6 bases from J, the gap between germline ends came to 11 bases. The CDR3 is made up of 13 amino acids. Looked up from germline, CDR1 is MNHEY and CDR2 is SVGEGT. The CDR3 DNA is TGTGCCAGCAGTTTACCGGCCGGGGATACGCAGTATTTT. This codes for CASSLPAGDTQYF.

The V gene is TRBV2, the J gene TRBJ1-1, with TRBD1 matching over 10 bases. V lost 11 bases to trimming and J lost 5 bases; unmatched junction nucleotides: 8. This CDR3 contains 13 residues. Germline V gene lookup returns CDR1 SNHLY and CDR2 FYNNEI. The CDR3 sequence: CAALRDRGTEAFF. CDR3 nucleotides: TGTGCCGCACTCCGGGACAGGGGTACTGAAGCTTTCTTT.

The CDR3 reads CASSRTGNSPLHF. The CDR3, as DNA: TGTGCCAGCAGTAGGACAGGGAATTCACCCCTCCACTTT. The chain joins TRBV25-1 to TRBJ1-6; 8 nucleotides match TRBD1. The V and J ends lost 5 bases and 7 bases, in that order; junction bases with no gene match: 1. Germline assignment: CDR1 MGHDK and CDR2 SYGVNS. The CDR3 has 13 residues.

The chain links TRBV9 to TRBJ1-5; 10 nucleotides line up with TRBD1. Trimming at V came to 3 bases and at J to 2 bases, leaving 8 bases not matched to a gene. The CDR3 has 17 amino acids. Germline V gene lookup returns CDR1 SGDLS and CDR2 YYNGEE. The CDR3 nucleotides are TGTGCCAGCAGCGCTGGGCTCGGACAGGGGGGCAATCAGCCCCAGCATTTT. It specifies CASSAGLGQGGNQPQHF.

The chain uses TRBV30 and TRBJ2-7; TRBD1 agrees at 7 bases. Unmatched junction bases numbered 15, after V lost 0 bases and J lost 1 base. The length of the CDR3 is 18 residues. In germline, CDR1 is GTSNPN, CDR2 SVGIG (reference sequence). CDR3 sequence: CAWSVQKGATSRSYEQYF. CDR3 nucleotides: TGTGCCTGGAGTGTACAGAAGGGGGCAACATCGAGATCCTACGAGCAGTACTTC.

J is TRBJ2-7 and V is TRBV7-6; TRBD2 matches 9 bases. V was clipped by 5 bases and J by 5 bases; unmatched bases: 10. CDR1 SGHVS and CDR2 FNYEAQ come from the germline V gene. The length of the CDR3 is 15 residues. CDR3 sequence reads: CASSHSGRGTHEQYF. As DNA, the CDR3 is TGTGCCAGCAGCCATAGCGGGAGAGGAACCCACGAGCAGTACTTC.

Notes on this clone: The junction shows a germline mismatch at one end, possibly a read error. The chain is built from TRBV7-7 and TRBJ2-5, with 9 bases fitting TRBD2. This CDR3 spans 15 amino acids. Germline V gene lookup returns CDR1 SSHAT and CDR2 FNYEAQ (reference sequence). CDR3 nucleotides: TGTGCTAGCAGCTTAAGCGGGGGGTGGCAAGAGACCCAGTACTTC. It codes for CASSLSGGWQETQYF.

In DNA form, the CDR3 reads TGCGCCAGCAGCTTGGCGCTCCAGGGGCACACTGAAGCTTTCTTT. This translates into CASSLALQGHTEAFF. V usage is TRBV5-1 and J usage is TRBJ1-1; weak D call: TRBD1 (6 bases). Germline assignment: CDR1 SGHRS and CDR2 YFSETQ. The CDR3 runs to 15 residues. With 0 bases removed from V and 3 bases from J, the gap between germline ends came to 12 bases.

The V gene is TRBV11-3, the J gene TRBJ2-2; 7 bases are shared with TRBD2. Germline lookup yields CDR1 SGHNT and CDR2 YENEEA. After removal of 5 bases from V and 3 bases from J, the junction contained 12 bases not matched to a gene. CDR3 size: 17 residues. The CDR3 reads CASSPKGDYWDTGELFF. In DNA, the CDR3 is TGTGCCAGCAGCCCCAAAGGGGACTATTGGGACACCGGGGAGCTGTTTTTT.

This chain connects TRBV7-6 to TRBJ2-6; D perhaps matches TRBD1 (6 bases). Trimming removed 5 bases from V and 9 bases from J, with 11 bases in between. This CDR3 is built from 13 residues. Germline V gene lookup returns CDR1 SGHVS and CDR2 FNYEAQ. The CDR3 coding sequence is TGTGCCAGCAGCCCTGGACAGCTCAACGTCCTGACTTTC. Translating gives CASSPGQLNVLTF.

This clone was observed once. V usage is TRBV28 and J usage is TRBJ1-2, with 9 bases identical to TRBD1. Trimming cost V 10 bases and J 8 bases; bases outside gene matches: 5. The CDR3 sequence is 11 residues long. CDR1 and CDR2 (germline): MDHEN, SYDVKM. The CDR3 loop reads CAINRGLGYTF. As DNA, the CDR3 is TGTGCCATCAACAGGGGGCTCGGCTACACCTTC.

CDR3 DNA: TGCAGCGTTGTTGCGATGGGACTGACCTACGAGCAGTACTTC. Protein: CSVVAMGLTYEQYF. The gene calls are TRBV29-1 and TRBJ2-7; weak D call: TRBD2 (6 bases). V dropped 4 bases and J dropped 2 bases, with 15 bases sitting between them. This CDR3 region has 14 residues. Per the germline V gene, CDR1 is SQVTM and CDR2 is ANQGSEA.

The J gene is TRBJ1-1, the V gene TRBV6-5, with 9 bases matching TRBD1. Looked up from germline, CDR1 is MNHEY and CDR2 is SVGAGI. V lost 8 bases and J lost 7; bases outside the gene matches: 14. This CDR3 comprises 15 residues. CDR3 protein: CASDRGGQGTGEAFF. CDR3 coding DNA: TGTGCCAGCGATCGAGGGGGACAGGGCACCGGTGAAGCTTTCTTT.

The chain links TRBV6-4 to TRBJ2-3, with D perhaps TRBD1 (8 bases). Trimming pared 2 bases from V and 3 bases from J, leaving 15 bases between. This CDR3 is 16 amino acids long. Germline CDR1 and CDR2: MRHNA and SNTAGT. CDR3 DNA: TGTGCCAGCAGTGACCCGGACAGGGAGGGAACAGATACGCAGTATTTT. The encoded protein is CASSDPDREGTDTQYF.

This chain links TRBV7-9 with TRBJ2-1, with 7 bases identical to TRBD1. Losses at the gene ends were 5 bases for V and 7 bases for J; bases not matched to a gene: 5. CDR1 and CDR2 (germline): SEHNR, FQNEAQ (reference sequence). This CDR3 has 13 residues. The CDR3 protein is CASSATGINEQFF. CDR3 DNA: TGTGCCAGCAGCGCGACAGGGATAAATGAGCAGTTCTTC.

This chain links TRBV7-2 with TRBJ1-2, with 12 bases aligning to TRBD1. The CDR3 covers 18 residues. J was trimmed by 5 bases and V by 1 base; bases with no gene match: 11. Germline V lookup: CDR1 SGHTA, CDR2 FQGNSA. DNA for the CDR3: TGTGCCAGCAGCTTAGGACCGGGACAGGGGGCAGGAGGATATGGCTACACCTTC. Amino acid sequence: CASSLGPGQGAGGYGYTF.

V and J are TRBV2 and TRBJ2-7, with 7 bases aligning to TRBD2. Trimming cost V 5 bases and J 5 bases; bases outside gene matches: 9. The CDR3 consists of 14 residues. Germline V CDR1 and CDR2: SNHLY, FYNNEI. CDR3 bases: TGTGCCAGCAGTTCGAGGGCGGGAGTGAACGAGCAGTACTTC. Its translation: CASSSRAGVNEQYF.

This clone was seen a single time. The chain carries TRBV6-6 and TRBJ2-2; 11 nucleotides match TRBD1. V dropped 7 bases and J dropped 6; count of bases not matched to a gene: 4. CDR1 is MNHNY and CDR2 is SVGAGI in the germline V gene (reference sequence). There are 14 residues in the CDR3. This CDR3 reads CASTEGQGAGELFF. The CDR3 nucleotides are TGTGCCAGCACCGAGGGACAGGGGGCCGGGGAGCTGTTTTTT.

This sequence joins TRBV4-1 and TRBJ2-3; 16 bases map to TRBD2. Germline trimming cut 4 bases from V and 6 bases from J; bases unmatched to any gene: 10. Germline assignment: CDR1 MGHRA and CDR2 YSYEKL. This CDR3 contains 18 residues. The CDR3 loop reads CASSREGTSGRAGDTQYF. In DNA, the CDR3 is TGCGCCAGCAGCCGGGAGGGGACTAGCGGGAGGGCTGGTGATACGCAGTATTTT.

This chain links TRBV19 with TRBJ2-5; possible D gene TRBD2, 5 bases. Germline lookup yields CDR1 LNHDA and CDR2 SQIVND (reference sequence). The ends were cut back, 5 bases at V and 2 bases at J, with 18 bases in the middle. The CDR3 extends over 16 amino acids. The CDR3 is CASSPGGWRTQETQYF. In DNA form, the CDR3 reads TGTGCCAGTAGTCCAGGCGGGTGGCGAACTCAAGAGACCCAGTACTTC. The complete variable domain, with remaining parts taken from reference TRBV19 and TRBJ2-5, reads DGGITQSPKYLFRKEGQNVTLSCEQNLNHDAMYWYRQDPGQGLRLIYYSQIVNDFQKGDIAEGYSVSREKKESFPLTVTSAQKNPTAFYLCASSPGGWRTQETQYFGPGTRLLVL.

The chain couples TRBV5-6 to TRBJ2-1; 9 bases align to TRBD2. The CDR3 runs 15 residues. Germline lookup yields CDR1 SGHDT and CDR2 YYEEEE. V was pared by 0 bases and J by 8 bases, with 6 bases of the junction left unmatched. CDR3 protein: CASSLVTSGWHEQFF. CDR3 nucleotides: TGTGCCAGCAGCTTGGTTACTAGCGGGTGGCATGAGCAGTTCTTC. Full variable domain (missing parts from reference TRBV5-6 and TRBJ2-1): DAGVTQSPTHLIKTRGQQVTLRCSPKSGHDTVSWYQQALGQGPQFIFQYYEEEERQRGNFPDRFSGHQFPNYSSELNVNALLLGDSALYLCASSLVTSGWHEQFFGPGTRLTVL.

The gene calls are TRBV29-1 and TRBJ2-7, with 10 bases identical to TRBD1. The germline V gene encodes CDR1 SQVTM and CDR2 ANQGSEA. The V segment lost 7 bases and the J segment 0 bases; nucleotides outside the gene matches: 3. This CDR3 is built from 13 residues. The CDR3 DNA follows: TGCAGCGCCGGACAGGGGGTCTCCTACGAGCAGTACTTC. Its translation is CSAGQGVSYEQYF.

This clone occurred a few times. This chain links TRBV9 with TRBJ1-6; D not certain. Germline assignment: CDR1 SGDLS and CDR2 YYNGEE. CDR3 size: 13 residues. The V end lost 0 bases, the J end lost 13 bases, and 11 bases lay between the germline ends. The DNA of the CDR3 is TGTGCCAGCAGCGTAGATCTGAGGCCGCCCCTCCACTTT. This gives the protein CASSVDLRPPLHF.